Below, one TCR beta chain is given with its context. Germline CDR1 reads MNHNS; CDR2 reads SASEGT. V was pared by 3 bases and J by 7 bases, with 13 bases between. There are 15 residues in the CDR3. In the study's own analysis: Reference gene primer amplification in the assay estimated nucleated cell counts. TCRdb's copy holds only in-frame clones and misses some; the assay was immunoSEQ multiplex PCR. For V, J and clone size, that table is used; D and trimming come from the DNA. The table shows a few hundred thousand clones, with roughly 89% occurring only once. The sample is drawn from a study of blood T cell repertoires in COVID-19. Study as a whole: Acute and convalescent COVID-19 samples came from the United States, Italy and Spain. T cells, B-cell-depleted T cells, or PBMCs provided the cDNA or gDNA that served as material.

This chain links TRBV6-1 with TRBJ1-6; D possibly corresponds to TRBD1 (5 bases). The sequenced material came from peripheral blood. This sequence was found in a young man with acute or convalescent COVID-19. CDR3 coding DNA: TGTGCCAGCAGTGAGGGGGGTCGCTTGAATTCACCCCTCCACTTT. Translation: CASSEGGRLNSPLHF.